This T cell receptor (beta chain) stems from a study of T cells of healthy individuals. TCRdb called the 5' RACE reads again in MiXCR, with one record for every CDR3 protein. The table has tens of thousands of distinct CDR3 sequences, about a sixth seen once. Germline V lookup: CDR1 SNHLY, CDR2 FYNNEI. This CDR3 has 15 residues. V lost 4 bases and J lost 5, with 14 bases in between. The source of this sequence is a human donor in good health. This chain joins TRBV2 and TRBJ1-4; weak D call: TRBD1 (5 bases). CDR3 sequence reads: CASSATRGGNEKLFF. The DNA for the CDR3 is TGTGCCAGCAGTGCCACCCGGGGGGGGAATGAAAAACTGTTTTTT.